The 19 T cell receptor beta chains below all came from one sample that was sequenced in a study of beta chain features in type 1 diabetes. Reverse transcribing all isolated RNA meant expressed TCRB transcripts were sequenced. Libraries were prepared by immunoSEQ multiplex PCR; TCRdb keeps only in-frame clonotypes and omits some of them. The table lists fewer than 350,000 clones, 7.5% to 9.5% of them singletons, with over 0.8% in the top ten. Material for sequencing was central memory CD4+ T cells from blood. Receptor source: a woman under 30 in good health.

Only a few counts were recorded for this clone. Other DNA variants within this sample encode the same CDR3. The rearrangement links TRBV5-6 to TRBJ1-2, with 8 bases fitting TRBD1. Germline loops: CDR1 SGHDT, CDR2 YYEEEE. With V trimmed by 3 bases and J by 4 bases, 8 bases remained unmatched. The CDR3 runs to 15 residues. CDR3 DNA: TGTGCCAGCAGCTCGACAGGGGATAACCTCTATGGCTACACCTTC. Its protein is CASSSTGDNLYGYTF.

The rearrangement links TRBV25-1 to TRBJ1-4, with 8 nucleotides matching TRBD1. V was clipped by 6 bases and J by 4 bases; unmatched bases: 7. This CDR3 has 15 residues. Germline V gene sequence: CDR1 MGHDK, CDR2 SYGVNS. The CDR3 nucleotides read TGTGCCAGCAGGGCCCAGGGGGCCGGTAATGAAAAACTGTTTTTT. Amino acid sequence: CASRAQGAGNEKLFF.

This clone was counted a few times. The chain joins TRBV5-1 to TRBJ2-7; maybe TRBD1 (5 bases). Trimming removed 0 bases at V and 5 bases at J, with 9 bases between. The CDR3 sequence is 13 residues long. Looked up from germline, CDR1 is SGHRS and CDR2 is YFSETQ. CDR3 DNA sequence: TGCGCCAGCAGCTTGGCGATAGGGGACGAGCAGTACGTC. Amino acid sequence: CASSLAIGDEQYV.

The gene calls are TRBV5-1 and TRBJ2-3; 10 bases fit TRBD1. J was trimmed by 4 bases and V by 7 bases; bases with no gene match: 6. CDR1 is SGHRS, CDR2 YFSETQ, per germline. This CDR3 comprises 14 residues. Here the CDR3 reads CASLEGTGADTQYF. CDR3 nucleotides: TGCGCCAGCCTCGAAGGGACAGGGGCAGATACGCAGTATTTT.

This clone has more than one count but fewer than ten. The rearrangement links TRBV19 to TRBJ2-7, with TRBD2 matching 11 bases. J gave up 6 bases and V 2 bases, and 3 bases lay outside the gene matches. The CDR3 is 14 residues long. Looked up from germline, CDR1 is LNHDA and CDR2 is SQIVND (reference sequence). CDR3: CASSIIAGGGEQYF. CDR3 in DNA: TGTGCCAGTAGTATAATAGCGGGAGGGGGCGAGCAGTACTTC. The complete variable domain, with remaining parts taken from reference TRBV19 and TRBJ2-7, reads DGGITQSPKYLFRKEGQNVTLSCEQNLNHDAMYWYRQDPGQGLRLIYYSQIVNDFQKGDIAEGYSVSREKKESFPLTVTSAQKNPTAFYLCASSIIAGGGEQYFGPGTRLTVT.

This clone turned up a few times. This rearrangement joins TRBV29-1 to TRBJ2-1; D unclear. CDR3 size: 13 residues. Trimming pared 1 base from V and 5 bases from J, leaving 9 bases between. Germline loops: CDR1 SQVTM, CDR2 ANQGSEA. CDR3 sequence (DNA): TGCAGCGTTGAAGGAAACCGAGACAATGAGCAGTTCTTC. Amino acids: CSVEGNRDNEQFF.

This clone was observed a few times. The chain is built from TRBV4-1 and TRBJ1-2; D call uncertain. Looked up from germline, CDR1 is MGHRA and CDR2 is YSYEKL. Deletions cut 0 bases from V and 1 base from J, with 18 bases between. The CDR3 totals 18 residues. CDR3 protein: CASSQDKFGSPINYGYTF. The CDR3 DNA reads as TGCGCCAGCAGCCAAGATAAATTCGGCAGCCCGATTAACTATGGCTACACCTTC.

The chain recombines TRBV5-4 with TRBJ2-4, with 8 bases aligning to TRBD1. Looked up from germline, CDR1 is SGHNT and CDR2 is YYREEE (reference sequence). After removal of 5 bases from V and 8 bases from J, the junction contained 6 bases not matched to a gene. The CDR3 is 13 residues long. The CDR3 reads CASRGQGGDIQYF. In DNA form, the CDR3 reads TGTGCCAGCAGAGGACAGGGCGGGGACATTCAGTACTTC.

This clone was counted a few times. This chain joins TRBV28 and TRBJ2-6, with 8 bases matching TRBD1. The CDR3 totals 15 residues. The V segment lost 6 bases and the J segment 3 bases; nucleotides outside the gene matches: 4. CDR1 is MDHEN, CDR2 SYDVKM, per germline. CDR3 in amino acids: CASRAGGDGANVLTF. CDR3 nucleotides: TGTGCCAGCAGGGCAGGGGGCGATGGGGCCAACGTCCTGACTTTC.

The V call is TRBV4-1, the J call TRBJ1-1, with D possibly matching TRBD1 (5 bases). V dropped 0 bases and J dropped 8 bases, with 10 bases sitting between them. Germline V lookup: CDR1 MGHRA, CDR2 YSYEKL. The CDR3 consists of 13 residues. CDR3 in amino acids: CASSQEEGLEAFF. CDR3 DNA sequence: TGCGCCAGCAGCCAAGAAGAGGGGTTGGAAGCTTTCTTT.

This clone appeared a few times. J is TRBJ2-7 and V is TRBV9; perhaps D is TRBD1 or TRBD2 (7 bases each). The V end was cut by 3 bases, the J end by 5 bases, with 18 bases between. This CDR3 is built from 15 residues. CDR1 and CDR2 (germline): SGDLS, YYNGEE. DNA of the CDR3: TGTGCCAGCAGCGCCCGCAGGGGGGGCGGCGACGAGCAGTACTTC. Translation gives CASSARRGGGDEQYF.

This chain connects TRBV4-1 to TRBJ1-4; D may be TRBD1 (5 bases). The CDR3 covers 17 residues. V was clipped by 1 base and J by 3 bases, with 15 bases between them. CDR1 is MGHRA, CDR2 YSYEKL, per germline. The CDR3 nucleotides are TGCGCCAGCAGCCAAGGCGCAGGGAATGGGGCTAATGAAAAACTGTTTTTT. Its translation: CASSQGAGNGANEKLFF.

In its sample, this clone was seen a few times. The gene calls are TRBV5-1 and TRBJ2-5; no definite D call. The CDR3 extends over 15 amino acids. V was shortened by 2 bases and J by 2 bases, with 13 bases between the two germline ends. CDR1 and CDR2 (germline): SGHRS, YFSETQ. CDR3 DNA: TGCGCCAGCAGCTTATTGGGCGGAGAGCAAGAGACCCAGTACTTC. Protein sequence: CASSLLGGEQETQYF.

The rearrangement links TRBV12-5 to TRBJ1-5; D may be TRBD1 (5 bases). CDR3 size: 15 residues. The germline V and J ends were trimmed by 5 bases and 3 bases, with 14 bases remaining between them. Germline V gene sequence: CDR1 LGHNT, CDR2 FRNRAP. The CDR3 region is CASGLGDSLNQPQHF. The DNA of the CDR3 is TGTGCTAGTGGTCTGGGCGACAGTCTCAATCAGCCCCAGCATTTT. Full variable domain (outside the CDR3, taken from reference TRBV12-5 and TRBJ1-5): DARVTQTPRHKVTEMGQEVTMRCQPILGHNTVFWYRQTMMQGLELLAYFRNRAPLDDSGMPKDRFSAEMPDATLATLKIQPSEPRDSAVYFCASGLGDSLNQPQHFGDGTRLSIL.

V usage is TRBV13 and J usage is TRBJ1-2, with 9 positions matching TRBD1. Trimming at V came to 2 bases and at J to 8 bases, leaving 9 bases not matched to a gene. Germline V gene lookup returns CDR1 PRHDT and CDR2 FYEKMQ (reference sequence). The CDR3 runs to 15 residues. This CDR3 reads CASSLRGGTGKGYTF. CDR3 DNA: TGTGCCAGCAGCTTACGCGGAGGGACAGGGAAAGGCTACACCTTC.

The CDR3 sequence: CSARVTYEAFF. The CDR3 coding sequence is TGCAGTGCTAGAGTGACCTATGAAGCTTTCTTT. The V gene is TRBV20-1, the J gene TRBJ1-1; D uncertain. The germline V gene has CDR1 DFQATT and CDR2 SNEGSKA (reference sequence). This CDR3 is built from 11 residues. V lost 1 base, J lost 7 bases, and 7 bases lay in between.

The genes are TRBV29-1 and TRBJ1-4; 7 bases fit TRBD1. Losses at the gene ends were 6 bases for V and 7 bases for J; bases not matched to a gene: 14. The CDR3 length is 15 residues. The germline V gene has CDR1 SQVTM and CDR2 ANQGSEA. The DNA of the CDR3 is TGCAGCGTGGCGGGACAGAGTGGCCTCGGTGAAAAACTGTTTTTT. Translated, it gives CSVAGQSGLGEKLFF.

This clone occurred a few times. CDR3 coding DNA: TGTGCCAGCAGTTCTCGGTTCAGCGGGGATTACGAGCAGTACTTC. Amino acid sequence: CASSSRFSGDYEQYF. This rearrangement joins TRBV27 to TRBJ2-7; 7 bases fit TRBD2. The CDR3 has 15 residues. Germline CDR1 and CDR2: MNHEY and SMNVEV (reference sequence). Unmatched junction bases numbered 10, after V lost 4 bases and J lost 4 bases.

This clone was seen a handful of times. This CDR3 reads CASELGGSSYEQYF. CDR3 nucleotide sequence: TGTGCCAGCGAGCTAGGCGGGAGCTCCTACGAGCAGTACTTC. The chain employs TRBV7-9 and TRBJ2-7; 7 positions match TRBD2. Germline lookup yields CDR1 SEHNR and CDR2 FQNEAQ (reference sequence). CDR3 length: 14 residues. J gave up 0 bases and V 8 bases, and 7 bases lay outside the gene matches.